This T cell receptor beta chain stems from a study of Ad26.COV2.S vaccination and SARS-CoV-2 variants listed by TCRdb under 2021. Turning to the overall study: Sequencing of the TCRbeta repertoire served to evaluate the specificity and breadth of SARS-CoV-2-reactive T cell receptors following Ad26.COV2.S vaccination. The TCR-sequenced set comprised about 32 samples: around 20 Ad26.COV2.S vaccine recipients, 5 placebo recipients and 8 SARS-CoV-2 convalescent individuals. Study-wide findings and limitations: Vaccine and placebo recipients had similar non-spike TCR breadth, a finding consistent with the vaccine containing only spike. After vaccination, spike-specific CD8+ and CD4+ T cell responses were reported to show substantial breadth. Spike-specific TCR breadth was higher in Ad26.COV2.S recipients than in placebo recipients (P = 0.0014). The authors noted that the TCR breadth and depth analyses may have underestimated total T cell responses.

This specimen's time point label, interpreted: individuals recovered from natural SARS-CoV-2 infection. The immunoSEQ Assay was used to sequence TCRbeta CDR3 regions. After extraction, genomic DNA underwent amplification by bias-controlled multiplex PCR, followed by high-throughput sequencing. As for the authors' bioinformatics: To quantify the absolute abundance of each unique TCRbeta CDR3 region, sequences were collapsed and filtered. Usable DNA was measured by amplifying reference genes present in all nucleated cells, and TCRbeta template counts were normalized to that usable DNA to estimate T cell fraction. Repertoire TCRs were annotated as SARS-CoV-2-specific when V gene, CDR3 amino acid sequence and J gene were exactly matched to a known reactive TCR set. The reference SARS-CoV-2 TCR set was obtained from MIRA and was filtered for enrichment in COVID-19-positive ImmuneCODE repertoires, whereby public or cross-reactive TCRs were removed. Using the MIRA antigens, annotated TCRs were further analysed by specific ORF or by position within an ORF. Breadth was defined as the number of annotated unique rearrangements divided by the total number of unique productive rearrangements, and depth was defined as the summed frequency of the annotated unique rearrangements. Two-sided Wilcoxon rank-sum tests were used to compare TCR breadth between groups. Here the immuneACCESS table is served through TCRdb, limited to in-frame sequences with V and J called. Missing clones are a known gap in these copies; in checked studies unresolved V genes cover under half, and the rest lacks a known reason. The DNA was the basis for D and trimming; V, J and clone size are from that table. In all, the sample holds approximately 90,000 clones, and more than 70% of those were seen once. The ten largest clones capture about a sixth of the sample.

For this clone: Its specific antigen is unknown. Base quality data are lacking; no much larger clone is found one base away.

This TCR derives from a human donor who had recovered from COVID-19. The sequencing used peripheral blood, collected after recovery from COVID-19.

The DNA reads TGCGCCAGCAGCCAAGCTAGCGGGAAATCGAACACCGGGGAGCTGTTTTTT. Its translation reads: CASSQASGKSNTGELFF. The sequence joins TRBV4-3 to TRBJ2-2; 9 central bases correspond to TRBD2. The junction shows trimming of 1 base on V and 0 bases on J, and the gene matches do not reach 3 bases of it. CDR1 and CDR2, looked up from the germline V gene, are LGHNA and YSLEER. The CDR3 spans 17 residues, from the cysteine through the phenylalanine. The read is trimmed to its CDR3 DNA, 51 bases read in frame from base 1.